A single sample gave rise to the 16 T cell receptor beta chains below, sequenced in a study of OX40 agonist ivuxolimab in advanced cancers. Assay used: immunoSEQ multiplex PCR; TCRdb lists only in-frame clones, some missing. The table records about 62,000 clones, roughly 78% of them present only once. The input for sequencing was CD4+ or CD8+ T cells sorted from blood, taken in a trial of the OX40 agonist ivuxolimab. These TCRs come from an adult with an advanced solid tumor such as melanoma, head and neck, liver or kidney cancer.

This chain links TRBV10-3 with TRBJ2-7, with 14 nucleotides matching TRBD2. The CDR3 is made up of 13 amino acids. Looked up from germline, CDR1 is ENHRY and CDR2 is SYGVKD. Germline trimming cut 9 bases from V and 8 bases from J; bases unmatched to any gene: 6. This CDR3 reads CAMGGTSGSKQYF. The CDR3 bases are TGTGCCATGGGGGGGACTAGCGGGAGTAAGCAGTACTTC.

The CDR3, as DNA: TGTGCCAGCAGTCTCGCGAACCCATCAACCCCACCGTATGGCTACACCTTC. It translates to CASSLANPSTPPYGYTF. The rearrangement joins TRBV5-5 to TRBJ1-2; D unresolved. V was pared by 5 bases and J by 5 bases, with 25 bases between. Germline V gene sequence: CDR1 SGHKS, CDR2 YYEKEE (reference sequence). CDR3 length equals 17 residues.

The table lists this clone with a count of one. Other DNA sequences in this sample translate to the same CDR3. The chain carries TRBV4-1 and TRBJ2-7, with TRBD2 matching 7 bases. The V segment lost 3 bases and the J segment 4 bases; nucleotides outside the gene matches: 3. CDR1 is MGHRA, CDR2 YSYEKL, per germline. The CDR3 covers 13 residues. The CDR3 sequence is CASSHPGGYEQYF. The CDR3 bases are TGCGCCAGCAGCCACCCGGGGGGTTACGAGCAGTACTTC.

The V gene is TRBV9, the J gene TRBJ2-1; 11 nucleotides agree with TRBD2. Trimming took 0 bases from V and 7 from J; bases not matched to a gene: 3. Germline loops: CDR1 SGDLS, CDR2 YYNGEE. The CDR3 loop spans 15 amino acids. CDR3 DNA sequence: TGTGCCAGCAGCGTAGGTCTAGCGGGGGGAAATGAGCAGTTCTTC. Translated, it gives CASSVGLAGGNEQFF.

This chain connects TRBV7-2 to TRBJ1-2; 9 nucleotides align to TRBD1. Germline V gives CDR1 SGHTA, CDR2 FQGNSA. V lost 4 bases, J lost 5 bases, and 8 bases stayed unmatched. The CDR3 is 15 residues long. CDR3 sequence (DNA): TGTGCCAGCAGCTCCGACAGGGGGTGGAAGTATGGCTACACCTTC. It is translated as CASSSDRGWKYGYTF.

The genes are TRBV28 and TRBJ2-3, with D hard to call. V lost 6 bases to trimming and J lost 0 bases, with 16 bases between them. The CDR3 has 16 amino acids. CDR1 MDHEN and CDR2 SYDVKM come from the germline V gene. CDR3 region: CASSLGVQRSTDTQYF. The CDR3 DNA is TGTGCCAGCAGCCTAGGAGTACAGAGAAGCACAGATACGCAGTATTTT.

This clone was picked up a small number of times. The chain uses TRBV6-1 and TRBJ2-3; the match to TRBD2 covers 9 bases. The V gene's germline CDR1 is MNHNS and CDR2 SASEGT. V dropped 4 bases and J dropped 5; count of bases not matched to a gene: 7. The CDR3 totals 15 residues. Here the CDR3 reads CASSAEAGGIDTQYF. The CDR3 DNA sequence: TGTGCCAGCAGTGCCGAGGCGGGAGGGATAGATACGCAGTATTTT.

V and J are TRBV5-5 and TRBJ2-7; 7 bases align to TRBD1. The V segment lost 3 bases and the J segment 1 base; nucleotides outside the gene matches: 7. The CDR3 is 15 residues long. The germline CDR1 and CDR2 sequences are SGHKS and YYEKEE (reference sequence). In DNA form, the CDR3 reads TGTGCCAGCAGCTACGGACAGGCTATTTCCTACGAGCAGTACTTC. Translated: CASSYGQAISYEQYF.

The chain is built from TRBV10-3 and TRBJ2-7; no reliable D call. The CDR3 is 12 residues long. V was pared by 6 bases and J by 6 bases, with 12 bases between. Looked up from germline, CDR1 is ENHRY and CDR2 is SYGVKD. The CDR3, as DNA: TGTGCCATCAGACGAGACTCCGGCGAGCAGTACTTC. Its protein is CAIRRDSGEQYF.

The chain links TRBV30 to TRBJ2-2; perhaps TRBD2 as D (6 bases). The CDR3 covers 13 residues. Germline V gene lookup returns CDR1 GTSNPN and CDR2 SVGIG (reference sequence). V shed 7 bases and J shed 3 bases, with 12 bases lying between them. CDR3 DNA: TGTGCCTTGGGGCGGGGTTACACCGGGGAGCTGTTTTTT. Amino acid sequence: CALGRGYTGELFF.

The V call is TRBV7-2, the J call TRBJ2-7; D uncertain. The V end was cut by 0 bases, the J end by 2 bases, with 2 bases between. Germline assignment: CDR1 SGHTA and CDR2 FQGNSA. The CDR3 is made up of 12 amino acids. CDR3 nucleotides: TGTGCCAGCAGCTTAGCCGCCTACGAGCAGTACTTC. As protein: CASSLAAYEQYF.

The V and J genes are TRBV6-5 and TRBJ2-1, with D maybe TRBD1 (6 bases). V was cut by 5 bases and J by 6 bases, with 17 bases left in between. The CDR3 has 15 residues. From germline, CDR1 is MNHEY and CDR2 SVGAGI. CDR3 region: CASSPSDSIRNEQFF. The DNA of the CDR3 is TGTGCCAGCAGTCCTTCGGACAGCATTCGCAATGAGCAGTTCTTC.

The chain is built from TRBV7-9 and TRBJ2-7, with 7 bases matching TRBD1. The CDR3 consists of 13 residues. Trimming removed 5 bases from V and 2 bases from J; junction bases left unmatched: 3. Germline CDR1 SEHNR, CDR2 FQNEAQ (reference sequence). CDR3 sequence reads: CASSATGPYEQYF. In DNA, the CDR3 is TGTGCCAGCAGCGCGACAGGGCCCTACGAGCAGTACTTC.

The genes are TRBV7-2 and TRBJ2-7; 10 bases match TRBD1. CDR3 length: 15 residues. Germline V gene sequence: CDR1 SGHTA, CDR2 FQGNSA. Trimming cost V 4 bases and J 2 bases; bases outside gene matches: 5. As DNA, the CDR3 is TGTGCCAGCAGCTCGACCGGGACAGGGGCCTACGAGCAGTACTTC. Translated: CASSSTGTGAYEQYF.

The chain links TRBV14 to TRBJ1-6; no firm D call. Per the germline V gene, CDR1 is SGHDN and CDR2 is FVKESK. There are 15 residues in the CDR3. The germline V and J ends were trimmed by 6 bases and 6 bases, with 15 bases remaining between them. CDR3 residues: CASSLNGRINSPLHF. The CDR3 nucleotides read TGTGCCAGCAGTCTGAACGGACGGATTAATTCACCCCTCCACTTT. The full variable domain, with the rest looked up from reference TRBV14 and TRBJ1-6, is EAGVTQFPSHSVIEKGQTVTLRCDPISGHDNLYWYRRVMGKEIKFLLHFVKESKQDESGMPNNRFLAERTGGTYSTLKVQPAELEDSGVYFCASSLNGRINSPLHFGNGTRLTVT.

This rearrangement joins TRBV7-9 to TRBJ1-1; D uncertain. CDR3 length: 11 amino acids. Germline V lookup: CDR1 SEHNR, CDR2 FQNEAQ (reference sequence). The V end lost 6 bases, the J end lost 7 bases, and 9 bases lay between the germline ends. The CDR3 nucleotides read TGTGCCAGCAGTCAGGACTTTGAAGCTTTCTTT. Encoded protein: CASSQDFEAFF. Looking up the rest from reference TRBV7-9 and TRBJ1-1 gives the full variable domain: DTGVSQNPRHKITKRGQNVTFRCDPISEHNRLYWYRQTLGQGPEFLTYFQNEAQLEKSRLLSDRFSAERPKGSFSTLEIQRTEQGDSAMYLCASSQDFEAFFGQGTRLTVV.